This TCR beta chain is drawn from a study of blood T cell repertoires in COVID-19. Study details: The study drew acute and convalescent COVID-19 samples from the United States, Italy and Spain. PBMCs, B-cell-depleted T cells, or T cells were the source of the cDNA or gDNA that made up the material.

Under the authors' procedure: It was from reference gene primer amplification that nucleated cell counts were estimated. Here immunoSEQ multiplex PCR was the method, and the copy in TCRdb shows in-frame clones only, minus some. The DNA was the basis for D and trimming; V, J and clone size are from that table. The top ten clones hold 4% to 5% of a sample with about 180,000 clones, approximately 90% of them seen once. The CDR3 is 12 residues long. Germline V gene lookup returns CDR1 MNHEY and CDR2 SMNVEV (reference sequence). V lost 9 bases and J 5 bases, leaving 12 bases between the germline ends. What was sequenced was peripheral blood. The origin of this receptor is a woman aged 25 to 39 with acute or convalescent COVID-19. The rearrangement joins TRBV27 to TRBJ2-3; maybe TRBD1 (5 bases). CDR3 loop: CARGRVRDTQYF. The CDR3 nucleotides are TGTGCCAGGGGGCGTGTGAGAGATACGCAGTATTTT.